One sample yielded the 6 T cell receptor beta chains listed below, sequenced in a study of cytomegalovirus exposure and HLA in healthy donors. Repertoires were generated with immunoSEQ multiplex PCR, while TCRdb's copy carries only in-frame clones and drops some. The table shows tens of thousands of clones, with 85% to 95% occurring only once. Sequencing was performed on PBMCs. All receptors derive from a woman aged 18-29 years in good health and CMV-seronegative.

This clone was detected once. The J gene is TRBJ2-5, the V gene TRBV7-9; TRBD1 agrees at 7 bases. The CDR3 is made up of 15 amino acids. V shed 5 bases and J 0 bases; nucleotides not matched to a gene: 6. The germline gives CDR1 SEHNR, CDR2 FQNEAQ (reference sequence). Written as DNA, the CDR3 is TGTGCCAGCAGCCCCCTCGACAGGGACCAAGAGACCCAGTACTTC. Encoded protein: CASSPLDRDQETQYF. The variable domain in full, with the rest retrieved from reference TRBV7-9 and TRBJ2-5, is DTGVSQNPRHKITKRGQNVTFRCDPISEHNRLYWYRQTLGQGPEFLTYFQNEAQLEKSRLLSDRFSAERPKGSFSTLEIQRTEQGDSAMYLCASSPLDRDQETQYFGPGTRLLVL.

This chain connects TRBV4-1 to TRBJ1-4; D perhaps matches TRBD1 (6 bases). The CDR3 runs to 15 residues. Germline CDR1 MGHRA, CDR2 YSYEKL. V lost 3 bases and J 3 bases, leaving 11 bases between the germline ends. The CDR3 coding sequence is TGCGCCAGCAGCCACTCGACAGGAGCTAATGAAAAACTGTTTTTT. Protein sequence: CASSHSTGANEKLFF.

This clone was observed once. V is TRBV19 and J is TRBJ2-5, with D unresolved. The V end was cut by 8 bases, the J end by 1 base, with 11 bases between. The CDR3 consists of 13 residues. Looked up from germline, CDR1 is LNHDA and CDR2 is SQIVND (reference sequence). The CDR3 sequence is CASATTFQETQYF. CDR3 sequence (DNA): TGTGCCAGTGCCACGACTTTCCAAGAGACCCAGTACTTC.

The rearrangement links TRBV28 to TRBJ1-4; TRBD1 aligns across 8 bases. The germline V gene has CDR1 MDHEN and CDR2 SYDVKM. The CDR3 runs 15 residues. V shed 7 bases, J shed 6 bases, and the junction held 10 bases outside the gene matches. CDR3 DNA sequence: TGTGCCAGCACTTCCAGGGGACAGGACGATGAAAAACTGTTTTTT. It yields the protein CASTSRGQDDEKLFF.

The V gene is TRBV11-3, the J gene TRBJ2-2; TRBD2 aligns across 7 bases. Germline values: CDR1 SGHNT, CDR2 YENEEA. This CDR3 is built from 15 residues. V lost 5 bases and J lost 0; bases outside the gene matches: 3. Here the CDR3 DNA reads TGTGCCAGCAGCCCCAGCGGGGCGAACACCGGGGAGCTGTTTTTT. Encoded protein: CASSPSGANTGELFF.

V and J are TRBV5-1 and TRBJ2-5, with 10 bases lining up with TRBD2. The V gene end was trimmed by 7 bases and the J gene end by 5 bases; junction bases not matched to a gene: 5. From germline, CDR1 is SGHRS and CDR2 YFSETQ. The CDR3 loop spans 13 amino acids. The CDR3 nucleotides read TGCGCCAGCTCAGCGGGAGGGCCGGAGACCCAGTACTTC. It encodes CASSAGGPETQYF.